This TCR beta chain was observed in a study of T cell changes during pregnancy in multiple sclerosis. V shed 5 bases and J shed 0 bases, with 10 bases lying between them. The CDR3 consists of 14 residues. Germline V gene lookup returns CDR1 LNHDA and CDR2 SQIVND (reference sequence). Clones were sequenced by immunoSEQ multiplex PCR, and TCRdb holds only the in-frame ones, with some missing. There are 45,000 to 55,000 clones in the sample; approximately 90% occur only once, and just over 0.55% lies in the top ten. Here the sequenced sample was CD4+ T cells from peripheral blood mononuclear cells, taken after pregnancy. The receptor was derived from a female donor with multiple sclerosis, enrolled in a pregnancy study. This chain joins TRBV19 and TRBJ1-1, with D unresolved. CDR3: CASSVPQMNTEAFF. In nucleotides, the CDR3 is TGTGCCAGTAGTGTACCACAGATGAACACTGAAGCTTTCTTT. Using reference TRBV19 and TRBJ1-1 for the parts outside the CDR3, the full variable domain is DGGITQSPKYLFRKEGQNVTLSCEQNLNHDAMYWYRQDPGQGLRLIYYSQIVNDFQKGDIAEGYSVSREKKESFPLTVTSAQKNPTAFYLCASSVPQMNTEAFFGQGTRLTVV.